What follows are 28 T cell receptor beta chains derived from one specimen sequenced in a study of blood T cells in healthy people across ages. The second PCR ran about 6 to 11 cycles with a sample-barcoded 5' primer and J-beta primers. From the 5' RACE reads, TCRdb called clonotypes with MiXCR, one entry per CDR3 protein. The data contain around 800,000 distinct CDR3 sequences, 20% to 30% of them singletons. The sample was also linked to a second study, of T cells of mothers and their children.

Specimen: blood. Receptors were obtained from a boy under 18 in good health.

The sample holds a few counts of this clonotype. This chain links TRBV4-1 with TRBJ1-4, with TRBD1 identical over 9 bases. CDR1 is MGHRA and CDR2 is YSYEKL in the germline V gene. With 4 bases clipped from V and 4 bases from J, the junction kept 19 bases outside the gene matches. The CDR3 sequence is 20 residues long. The CDR3: CASSRSFRPGQGQNNEKLFF. The CDR3 coding sequence is TGCGCCAGCAGCCGATCATTTCGACCGGGACAGGGCCAGAATAATGAAAAACTGTTTTTT.

The rearrangement uses TRBV12-3 or TRBV12-4 and TRBJ1-2, with D hard to call. The ends were cut back, 5 bases at V and 3 bases at J, with 28 bases in the middle. CDR3 length equals 19 residues. The CDR3 DNA reads as TGTGCCAGCAGTCCCCTTTTATCGATTTTTGGGAGATTAGACTATGGCTACACCTTC. Translating it yields CASSPLLSIFGRLDYGYTF.

This clonotype was recorded only once. The genes are TRBV12-3 or TRBV12-4 and TRBJ1-2, with D tentatively TRBD1 (5 bases). The CDR3 is 13 amino acids. With 5 bases removed from V and 8 bases from J, the gap between germline ends came to 15 bases. CDR3 amino acids: CASSKRDFAGYTF. CDR3 coding DNA: TGTGCCAGCAGTAAAAGGGACTTCGCGGGCTACACCTTC.

V gene TRBV9 combines with J gene TRBJ2-1; 14 nucleotides match TRBD2. V shed 3 bases, J shed 4 bases, and the junction held 6 bases outside the gene matches. This CDR3 region has 17 residues. The germline gives CDR1 SGDLS, CDR2 YYNGEE. In DNA form, the CDR3 reads TGTGCCAGCAGCGAGACTAGCGGGGGGGCTCCGTACAATGAGCAGTTCTTC. This translates into CASSETSGGAPYNEQFF.

The chain links TRBV20-1 to TRBJ2-5; D is undetermined. The DNA end is a closer match to TRBJ2-1, so the J assignment may be wrong. This CDR3 has 12 amino acids. CDR1 and CDR2 from the germline V gene are DFQATT and SNEGSKA (reference sequence). CDR3 amino acids: CSASVSPNEQFF. In nucleotides, the CDR3 is TGCAGTGCTAGTGTAAGTCCCAATGAGCAGTTCTTC.

CDR3 in DNA: TGTGCCAGCAGCGCCAGGGTCGTTGTGGATGGCTACACCTTC. Translated, it gives CASSARVVVDGYTF. The chain has TRBV7-9 and TRBJ1-2; TRBD1 is a possible D gene (5 bases). This CDR3 has 14 residues. V was pared by 5 bases and J by 6 bases, with 16 bases between. CDR1 and CDR2 (germline): SEHNR, FQNEAQ (reference sequence).

This clonotype was found a few times. V gene TRBV28 combines with J gene TRBJ1-1, with a tentative D call TRBD1 (6 bases). This CDR3 has 12 amino acids. CDR1 and CDR2 (germline): MDHEN, SYDVKM. Trimming removed 2 bases from V and 7 bases from J, with 8 bases in between. The CDR3 here is CASSLTTGEAFF. DNA of the CDR3: TGTGCCAGCAGTTTAACGACAGGTGAAGCTTTCTTT.

This clonotype has more than one count but fewer than ten. V and J are TRBV5-1 and TRBJ2-2; the D is unclear. Germline V gene sequence: CDR1 SGHRS, CDR2 YFSETQ. CDR3 length equals 13 residues. V dropped 0 bases and J dropped 7 bases, with 7 bases sitting between them. The CDR3: CASSLAVGGELFF. Written as DNA, the CDR3 is TGCGCCAGCAGCTTGGCTGTCGGCGGGGAGCTGTTTTTT.

The chain is built from TRBV5-4 and TRBJ1-6; TRBD1 is a possible D gene (6 bases). The CDR3 spans 14 residues. From germline, CDR1 is SGHNT and CDR2 YYREEE (reference sequence). Trimming stripped 3 bases from V and 7 bases from J, with 11 bases between. Here the CDR3 reads CASSSITGNSPLHF. The CDR3 coding sequence is TGTGCCAGCAGCTCTATTACAGGGAATTCACCCCTCCACTTT.

The chain carries TRBV30 and TRBJ1-1; D uncertain. Germline CDR1 is GTSNPN and CDR2 is SVGIG (reference sequence). V was trimmed by 2 bases and J by 0 bases, leaving 10 bases between them. The CDR3 length is 14 residues. The CDR3 nucleotides are TGTGCCTGGAGTAAACGGCGGTTGAACACTGAAGCTTTCTTT. Protein product: CAWSKRRLNTEAFF. The variable domain in full, with the rest retrieved from reference TRBV30 and TRBJ1-1, is SQTIHQWPATLVQPVGSPLSLECTVEGTSNPNLYWYRQAAGRGLQLLFYSVGIGQISSEVPQNLSASRPQDRQFILSSKKLLLSDSGFYLCAWSKRRLNTEAFFGQGTRLTVV.

This chain links TRBV4-2 with TRBJ2-1; 14 nucleotides match TRBD2. Germline values: CDR1 LGHNA, CDR2 YNFKEQ. After removal of 4 bases from V and 5 bases from J, the junction contained 7 bases not matched to a gene. CDR3 length equals 17 residues. In DNA form, the CDR3 reads TGTGCCAGCAGCCCTCGACTAGCGGGGGGGCTAGACAATGAGCAGTTCTTC. Translation: CASSPRLAGGLDNEQFF.

Only a few counts were recorded for this clonotype. The chain has TRBV16 and TRBJ1-6; no definite D call. V was cut by 5 bases and J by 8 bases, with 13 bases left in between. Germline lookup yields CDR1 KGHSY and CDR2 FQNENV. CDR3 length: 14 residues. This CDR3 is CASSGSRADSPLHF. CDR3 DNA sequence: TGTGCCAGCAGCGGGTCTAGGGCGGATTCACCCCTCCACTTT.

In its sample, this clonotype was seen a few times. The V gene is TRBV20-1, the J gene TRBJ2-3, with 13 nucleotides matching TRBD2. The CDR3 spans 16 residues. From germline, CDR1 is DFQATT and CDR2 SNEGSKA (reference sequence). J was trimmed by 4 bases and V by 6 bases; bases with no gene match: 10. In nucleotides, the CDR3 is TGCAGTGCGTATACCGGGACTAGCGGGATATCAGATACGCAGTATTTT. It specifies CSAYTGTSGISDTQYF.

V and J are TRBV4-1 and TRBJ2-5, with TRBD1 identical over 11 bases. The CDR3 sequence is 15 residues long. Germline trimming cut 3 bases from V and 3 bases from J; bases unmatched to any gene: 3. CDR1 and CDR2 from the germline V gene are MGHRA and YSYEKL. DNA for the CDR3: TGCGCCAGCAGCCACTGGACAGGGGGCGAAGAGACCCAGTACTTC. This translates into CASSHWTGGEETQYF.

This clonotype was detected only a few times. This chain connects TRBV7-9 to TRBJ2-5, with TRBD1 matching 11 bases. This CDR3 is 16 amino acids long. Unmatched junction bases numbered 6, after V lost 5 bases and J lost 1 base. Germline V gene sequence: CDR1 SEHNR, CDR2 FQNEAQ (reference sequence). DNA for the CDR3: TGTGCCAGCAGCCCGGGACAGGGGGGTCTCCAAGAGACCCAGTACTTC. Translating gives CASSPGQGGLQETQYF.

The rearrangement links TRBV30 to TRBJ2-1; 7 nucleotides match TRBD2. With V trimmed by 3 bases and J by 3 bases, 8 bases remained unmatched. Germline CDR1 GTSNPN, CDR2 SVGIG (reference sequence). The CDR3 covers 15 residues. CDR3 DNA sequence: TGTGCCTGGAGCAATATTGGCGGGGGCTACAATGAGCAGTTCTTC. Protein: CAWSNIGGGYNEQFF. The complete variable domain, with remaining parts taken from reference TRBV30 and TRBJ2-1, reads SQTIHQWPATLVQPVGSPLSLECTVEGTSNPNLYWYRQAAGRGLQLLFYSVGIGQISSEVPQNLSASRPQDRQFILSSKKLLLSDSGFYLCAWSNIGGGYNEQFFGPGTRLTVL.

This clonotype was picked up a small number of times. The chain uses TRBV29-1 and TRBJ2-1; a weak D match, TRBD2 (6 bases). Per the germline V gene, CDR1 is SQVTM and CDR2 is ANQGSEA. With 5 bases removed from V and 10 bases from J, the gap between germline ends came to 21 bases. The CDR3 is 14 amino acids. CDR3 sequence: CSVFPVGGRQEQFF. The CDR3 nucleotides are TGCAGCGTTTTCCCGGTGGGGGGAAGGCAGGAGCAGTTCTTC.

DNA of the CDR3: TGTGCCAGCAGTTACTCTCCTCAGCCCCAGCATTTT. Its protein is CASSYSPQPQHF. V is TRBV6-2 or TRBV6-3 and J is TRBJ1-5, with D hard to call. Trimming pared 0 bases from V and 6 bases from J, leaving 3 bases between. Per germline, CDR1 MNHEY and CDR2 SVGEGT. CDR3 size: 12 residues.

V and J are TRBV12-5 and TRBJ2-7, with TRBD1 matching over 9 bases. Germline loops: CDR1 LGHNT, CDR2 FRNRAP. This CDR3 has 13 residues. The J segment lost 2 bases and the V segment lost 10 bases, leaving 6 bases of the junction unmatched. CDR3 region: CATQGAYAYEQYF. The CDR3 DNA follows: TGTGCTACACAGGGGGCGTATGCCTACGAGCAGTACTTC.

This clonotype was recorded at least ten times. The chain recombines TRBV7-6 with TRBJ2-5; D gene unclear. The V end lost 6 bases, the J end lost 1 base, and 12 bases lay between the germline ends. The CDR3 has 14 residues. Germline V gene sequence: CDR1 SGHVS, CDR2 FNYEAQ. The CDR3 sequence: CASSLDPGQETQYF. The CDR3 DNA reads as TGTGCCAGCAGTCTGGACCCCGGCCAAGAGACCCAGTACTTC.

This clonotype showed up many times. This chain connects TRBV12-3 or TRBV12-4 to TRBJ2-7, with TRBD2 matching 11 bases. CDR3 length: 16 residues. V lost 6 bases to trimming and J lost 3 bases; unmatched junction nucleotides: 10. CDR3 bases: TGTGCCAGCAGCAAAGCGTCTAGCGGGGGGATCTACGAGCAGTACTTC. Translating it yields CASSKASSGGIYEQYF.

Only a few counts were recorded for this clonotype. This sequence joins TRBV7-6 and TRBJ2-3; no firm D call. CDR3 length: 15 residues. Trimming removed 5 bases at V and 2 bases at J, with 14 bases between. Per germline, CDR1 SGHVS and CDR2 FNYEAQ. The CDR3 is CASSLRLHHTDTQYF. The CDR3 DNA is TGTGCCAGCAGCCTCAGACTTCACCACACAGATACGCAGTATTTT.

The J gene is TRBJ2-5, the V gene TRBV4-1; D is perhaps TRBD1 (5 bases). V lost 1 base and J lost 1, with 19 bases in between. The germline CDR1 and CDR2 sequences are MGHRA and YSYEKL. The CDR3 is 18 amino acids. The CDR3 is CASSQVRSRVGFQETQYF. The DNA for the CDR3 is TGCGCCAGCAGCCAAGTACGCTCCAGGGTCGGTTTCCAAGAGACCCAGTACTTC.

The chain joins TRBV7-3 to TRBJ2-1, with TRBD2 matching 8 bases. The CDR3 totals 16 residues. With V trimmed by 4 bases and J by 2 bases, 7 bases remained unmatched. Germline CDR1 SGHTA, CDR2 FQGTGA. CDR3 in amino acids: CASSSAGGGPYNEQFF. CDR3 bases: TGTGCCAGCAGCTCCGCTGGCGGGGGGCCCTACAATGAGCAGTTCTTC.

The V gene is TRBV6-2 or TRBV6-3, the J gene TRBJ2-7, with D tentatively TRBD2 (6 bases). The CDR3 runs 14 residues. Germline-derived CDR1 and CDR2 are MNHEY and SVGEGT. Trimming took 6 bases from V and 6 from J, leaving 18 bases between them. In nucleotides, the CDR3 is TGTGCCAGCAGCTGGGAGGCTCCAGCGGGCGAGCAGTACTTC. Translated, it gives CASSWEAPAGEQYF.

The CDR3 DNA reads TGTGCCAGCGGACGGATAAATTCACCCCTCCACTTT. It yields the protein CASGRINSPLHF. This chain joins TRBV6-6 and TRBJ1-6, with D unresolved. V lost 8 bases and J 7 bases, leaving 9 bases between the germline ends. The CDR3 runs to 12 residues. Germline lookup yields CDR1 MNHNY and CDR2 SVGAGI (reference sequence).

This clonotype was detected a few times. The rearrangement uses TRBV5-1 and TRBJ2-1; 12 bases are a match to TRBD2. The CDR3 is made up of 15 amino acids. V lost 4 bases, J lost 4 bases, and 3 bases stayed unmatched. Germline V gene lookup returns CDR1 SGHRS and CDR2 YFSETQ. CDR3 sequence reads: CASSRGLAGYNEQFF. The CDR3 nucleotides read TGCGCCAGCAGCCGGGGACTAGCGGGTTACAATGAGCAGTTCTTC.

The chain recombines TRBV3-1 with TRBJ2-1, with 12 nucleotides matching TRBD2. The CDR3 extends over 15 amino acids. Trimming at V came to 3 bases and at J to 7 bases, leaving 4 bases not matched to a gene. Germline CDR1 is LGHDT and CDR2 is YNNKEL (reference sequence). The CDR3 loop is CASSHPSGGANEQFF. For the CDR3, the DNA is TGTGCCAGCAGCCATCCTAGCGGGGGGGCAAATGAGCAGTTCTTC.